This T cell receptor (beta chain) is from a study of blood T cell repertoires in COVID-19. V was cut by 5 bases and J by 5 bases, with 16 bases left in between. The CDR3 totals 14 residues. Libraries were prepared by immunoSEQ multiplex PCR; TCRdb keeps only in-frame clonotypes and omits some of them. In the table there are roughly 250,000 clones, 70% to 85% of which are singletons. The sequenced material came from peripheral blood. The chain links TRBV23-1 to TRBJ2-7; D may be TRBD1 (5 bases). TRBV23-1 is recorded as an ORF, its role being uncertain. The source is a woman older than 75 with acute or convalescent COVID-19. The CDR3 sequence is CASSTRQILNEQYF. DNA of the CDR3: TGCGCCAGCAGTACACGACAGATCCTCAACGAGCAGTACTTC.